This T cell receptor beta chain was profiled in a study of T cell repertoires in cytomegalovirus infection. About the research overall: Alongside well-studied HLA-B-restricted CMV epitopes, recently identified HLA-C-restricted CMV epitopes were also used. Shared public TCR beta signatures pointed to both CMV infection and a matching HLA type.

Concerning this clonotype itself: No antigen is known for it.

The CDR3 extends over 15 amino acids. Trimming took 10 bases from V and 5 from J, leaving 23 bases between them. Germline V CDR1 and CDR2: MNHEY, SVGEGT. One entry per CDR3 protein, called by TCRdb with MiXCR from the reads. The sample includes roughly 570,000 distinct CDR3 sequences, 40% seen only once; the top ten take 48%. The sequences come from cultured PBMCs, collected from culture after CMV antigen stimulation. The V call is TRBV6-2 or TRBV6-3, the J call TRBJ1-1; TRBD1 is a possible D gene (6 bases). This receptor was obtained from a human donor in good health (CMV status not recorded). Some clones in this sample may be carry-over from other donors' samples. The CDR3 loop reads CAIHEQRGAGTEAFF. The DNA of the CDR3 is TGTGCCATCCATGAGCAGCGGGGGGCAGGAACTGAAGCTTTCTTT.